This T cell receptor (beta chain) was recorded in a study of cytomegalovirus exposure and HLA in healthy donors. Findings and limits, study-wide: An observed cluster of highly shared sequence variants was recorded as a likely sequencing artifact. Being productive about 90% or about 30% of the time was typical of most TCR beta V segments in an earlier analysis.

CDR1 and CDR2 (germline): MNHEY, SVGAGI. The CDR3 runs 14 residues. Trimming shortened V by 4 bases and J by 5 bases, and 12 bases separated the two germline ends. PCR employed 60 Vbeta and 13 Jbeta primers. Clones were read by immunoSEQ multiplex PCR, and TCRdb kept only the in-frame ones, dropping some. In the table there are some 120,000 clones, approximately 80% of which are singletons. This clone showed up just a few times. Antigen: not known. What was sequenced was PBMCs. The chain uses TRBV6-5 and TRBJ1-5; D possibly corresponds to TRBD1 (6 bases). This clonotype was obtained from a female donor in good health and CMV-seronegative. The CDR3 is CASSLDRGHQPQHF. The DNA for the CDR3 is TGTGCCAGCAGTTTGGACAGAGGGCATCAGCCCCAGCATTTT.